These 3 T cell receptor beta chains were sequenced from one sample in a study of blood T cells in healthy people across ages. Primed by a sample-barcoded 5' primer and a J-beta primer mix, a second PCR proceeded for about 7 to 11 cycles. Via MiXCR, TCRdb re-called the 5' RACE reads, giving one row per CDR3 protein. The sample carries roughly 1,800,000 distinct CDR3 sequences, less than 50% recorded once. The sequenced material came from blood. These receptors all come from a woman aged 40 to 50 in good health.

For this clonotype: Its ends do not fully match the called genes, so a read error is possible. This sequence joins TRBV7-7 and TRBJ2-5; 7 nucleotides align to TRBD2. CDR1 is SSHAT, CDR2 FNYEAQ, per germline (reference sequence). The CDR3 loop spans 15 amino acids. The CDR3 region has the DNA TGTGCTAGCAGCTCAGAACGGGCCGGGGGGGAGACCCAGTACTTC. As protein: CASSSERAGGETQYF.

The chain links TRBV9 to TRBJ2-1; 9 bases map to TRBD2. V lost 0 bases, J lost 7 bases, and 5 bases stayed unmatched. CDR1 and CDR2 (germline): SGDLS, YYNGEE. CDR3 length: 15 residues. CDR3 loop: CASSVALGLANEQFF. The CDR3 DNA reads TGTGCCAGCAGCGTAGCCCTAGGACTAGCGAATGAGCAGTTCTTC. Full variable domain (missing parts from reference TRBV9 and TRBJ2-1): DSGVTQTPKHLITATGQRVTLRCSPRSGDLSVYWYQQSLDQGLQFLIQYYNGEERAKGNILERFSAQQFPDLHSELNLSSLELGDSALYFCASSVALGLANEQFFGPGTRLTVL.

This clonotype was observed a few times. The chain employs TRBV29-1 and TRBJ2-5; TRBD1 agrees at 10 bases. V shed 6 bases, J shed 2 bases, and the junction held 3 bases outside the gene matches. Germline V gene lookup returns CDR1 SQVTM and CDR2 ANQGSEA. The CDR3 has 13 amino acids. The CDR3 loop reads CSVADRGQETQYF. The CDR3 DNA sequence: TGCAGCGTCGCGGACAGGGGGCAAGAGACCCAGTACTTC.